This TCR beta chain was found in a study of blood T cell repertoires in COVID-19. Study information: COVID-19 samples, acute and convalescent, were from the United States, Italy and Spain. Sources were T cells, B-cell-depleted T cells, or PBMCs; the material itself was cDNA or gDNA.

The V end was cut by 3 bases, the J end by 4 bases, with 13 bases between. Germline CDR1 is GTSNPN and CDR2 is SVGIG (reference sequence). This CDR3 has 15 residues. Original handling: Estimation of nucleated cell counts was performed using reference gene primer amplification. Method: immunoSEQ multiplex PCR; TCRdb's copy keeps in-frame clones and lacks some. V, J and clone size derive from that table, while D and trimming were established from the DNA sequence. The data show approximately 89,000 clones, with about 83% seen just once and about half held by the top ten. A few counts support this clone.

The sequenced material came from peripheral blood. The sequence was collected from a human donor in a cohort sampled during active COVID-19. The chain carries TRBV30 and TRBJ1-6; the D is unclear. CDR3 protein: CAWRRSGGYNSPLHF. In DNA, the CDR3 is TGTGCCTGGAGACGATCCGGAGGATATAATTCACCCCTCCACTTT.